This entry lists 31 T cell receptor beta chains sequenced from one sample in a study of blood T cells in healthy people across ages. A J-beta primer mix and a sample-barcoded 5' primer were used in a second PCR of about 7 to 12 cycles. TCRdb called the 5' RACE reads again in MiXCR, with one record for every CDR3 protein. The data contain 1.4 million to 1.5 million distinct CDR3 sequences, approximately 42% of them seen just once; the ten biggest clones take up roughly 7.9%. The sequenced sample was blood. The receptors derive from a woman aged 18 to 35 in good health.

The CDR3 sequence: CSATSPGSGETQYF. The CDR3, as DNA: TGCAGTGCTACATCTCCGGGGAGTGGAGAGACCCAGTACTTC. The J gene is TRBJ2-7, the V gene TRBV20-1; D might be TRBD2 (5 bases). The DNA end lines up better with TRBJ2-5; the J call may be wrong. The CDR3 is made up of 14 amino acids. Looked up from germline, CDR1 is DFQATT and CDR2 is SNEGSKA (reference sequence).

This clonotype was recorded a few times. The chain recombines TRBV12-3 or TRBV12-4 with TRBJ2-7, with 9 bases lining up with TRBD1. J gave up 3 bases and V 6 bases, and 15 bases lay outside the gene matches. There are 17 residues in the CDR3. In DNA, the CDR3 is TGTGCCAGCAGCTCAACTCCCGGGACAGGGCCGTTCTACGAGCAGTACTTC. Amino acid sequence: CASSSTPGTGPFYEQYF.

The chain couples TRBV10-3 to TRBJ1-1, with a possible D match to TRBD1 (5 bases). Trimming shortened V by 2 bases and J by 3 bases, and 16 bases separated the two germline ends. Germline V CDR1 and CDR2: ENHRY, SYGVKD. CDR3 length: 16 residues. This CDR3 reads CAISERVEWGDTEAFF. For the CDR3, the DNA is TGTGCCATCAGTGAGCGGGTAGAATGGGGGGACACTGAAGCTTTCTTT.

As to this clonotype: It is unclear where the CDR3 begins or ends on the DNA, so no DNA is shown, and the CDR3 is as TCRdb lists it. The chain combines TRBV27 with TRBJ1-2. Germline V CDR1 and CDR2: MNHEY, SMNVEV (reference sequence). The CDR3 contains 14 residues when both ends are counted. CDR3 protein: CASSFATGAYGHTF.

This clonotype has only a few counts. V gene TRBV5-5 combines with J gene TRBJ1-4; TRBD1 is a possible D gene (5 bases). V was pared by 3 bases and J by 8 bases, with 26 bases between. The germline CDR1 and CDR2 sequences are SGHKS and YYEKEE (reference sequence). The CDR3 is 18 residues long. The CDR3 nucleotides read TGTGCCAGCAGCTCACAACCCAAAACCCGGGACGCAGGGGAAAAACTGTTTTTT. Its translation: CASSSQPKTRDAGEKLFF.

This clonotype was seen many times. This rearrangement joins TRBV20-1 to TRBJ1-1; TRBD1 aligns across 8 bases. This CDR3 region has 18 residues. Trimming took 1 base from V and 0 from J; bases not matched to a gene: 13. Germline values: CDR1 DFQATT, CDR2 SNEGSKA (reference sequence). The CDR3, as DNA: TGCAGTGCTAGAGCGGGAACAGGGGGACAAATGTTGAACACTGAAGCTTTCTTT. Protein product: CSARAGTGGQMLNTEAFF.

This clonotype was recorded at least ten times. The V gene is TRBV12-3 or TRBV12-4, the J gene TRBJ1-5; 8 nucleotides line up with TRBD1. With V trimmed by 6 bases and J by 4 bases, 8 bases remained unmatched. The CDR3 length is 15 residues. CDR3 protein: CASSRTGQGNQPQHF. Here the CDR3 DNA reads TGTGCCAGCAGCCGGACAGGGCAGGGGAATCAGCCCCAGCATTTT.

CDR3 residues: CSARTGTADNSPLHF. Here the CDR3 DNA reads TGCAGTGCTAGAACCGGGACGGCAGATAATTCACCCCTCCACTTT. The chain recombines TRBV20-1 with TRBJ1-6, with TRBD1 as a possible D gene (5 bases). The germline gives CDR1 DFQATT, CDR2 SNEGSKA (reference sequence). The CDR3 is made up of 15 amino acids. Trimming pared 2 bases from V and 5 bases from J, leaving 13 bases between.

The chain has TRBV10-3 and TRBJ1-2; TRBD1 agrees at 11 bases. Germline V gene sequence: CDR1 ENHRY, CDR2 SYGVKD. This CDR3 comprises 14 residues. Germline trimming cut 2 bases from V and 6 bases from J; bases unmatched to any gene: 2. The CDR3 here is CAISERTGGNGYTF. The CDR3 DNA reads TGTGCCATCAGTGAGCGGACAGGGGGCAATGGCTACACCTTC.

This clonotype appeared a few times. The rearrangement uses TRBV9 and TRBJ1-6; D not certain. Trimming took off 0 bases at V and 10 bases at J, with 11 bases between the two ends. Germline V lookup: CDR1 SGDLS, CDR2 YYNGEE. The CDR3 has 14 residues. The CDR3 sequence is CASSVEGLDSPLHF. CDR3 DNA sequence: TGTGCCAGCAGCGTAGAGGGTCTTGACTCACCCCTCCACTTT.

The V gene is TRBV20-1, the J gene TRBJ1-2; D gene uncertain. Germline V lookup: CDR1 DFQATT, CDR2 SNEGSKA (reference sequence). The CDR3 runs to 15 residues. V gave up 6 bases and J gave up 2 bases, with 19 bases separating them. The CDR3 nucleotides are TGCAGTGCCACGAATGCCCTGGGTGAGAACTATGGCTACACCTTC. Protein: CSATNALGENYGYTF.

The table lists this clonotype with a few counts. The V call is TRBV7-2, the J call TRBJ2-3; TRBD2 matches at 13 bases. Unmatched junction bases numbered 6, after V lost 0 bases and J lost 0 bases. Germline V lookup: CDR1 SGHTA, CDR2 FQGNSA. CDR3 size: 19 residues. CDR3 nucleotides: TGTGCCAGCAGCTTAGCGGGACTAGCGGGGTCTGCTAGCACAGATACGCAGTATTTT. It specifies CASSLAGLAGSASTDTQYF.

This clonotype was seen many times. CDR3 sequence (DNA): TGTGCCAGCAGCTTAATCGACGAGCAGTACTTC. This sequence encodes CASSLIDEQYF. J is TRBJ2-7 and V is TRBV7-2, with unresolved D. The CDR3 is made up of 11 amino acids. Germline lookup yields CDR1 SGHTA and CDR2 FQGNSA. The V gene lost 2 bases and the J gene lost 5 bases, with 4 bases spanning the gap. The whole variable domain, filled in from reference TRBV7-2 and TRBJ2-7, reads GAGVSQSPSNKVTEKGKDVELRCDPISGHTALYWYRQSLGQGLEFLIYFQGNSAPDKSGLPSDRFSAERTGGSVSTLTIQRTQQEDSAVYLCASSLIDEQYFGPGTRLTVT.

The V and J genes are TRBV5-5 and TRBJ2-1; D ambiguous. The V gene lost 2 bases and the J gene lost 2 bases, with 8 bases spanning the gap. Germline V CDR1 and CDR2: SGHKS, YYEKEE (reference sequence). The CDR3 loop spans 14 amino acids. CDR3 in amino acids: CASSFIQPYNEQFF. CDR3 sequence (DNA): TGTGCCAGCAGCTTTATACAGCCCTACAATGAGCAGTTCTTC. The variable domain in full, with the rest retrieved from reference TRBV5-5 and TRBJ2-1, is DAGVTQSPTHLIKTRGQQVTLRCSPISGHKSVSWYQQVLGQGPQFIFQYYEKEERGRGNFPDRFSARQFPNYSSELNVNALLLGDSALYLCASSFIQPYNEQFFGPGTRLTVL.

The genes are TRBV6-6 and TRBJ2-1; D unresolved. Germline V gene sequence: CDR1 MNHNY, CDR2 SVGAGI (reference sequence). CDR3 size: 17 residues. The ends were cut back, 5 bases at V and 0 bases at J, with 17 bases in the middle. CDR3: CASSPVGLASSYNEQFF. CDR3 DNA sequence: TGTGCCAGCAGTCCCGTCGGTTTGGCAAGCTCCTACAATGAGCAGTTCTTC.

This chain links TRBV4-1 with TRBJ2-3, with D possibly matching TRBD1 (5 bases). In germline, CDR1 is MGHRA, CDR2 YSYEKL. This CDR3 is 13 amino acids long. V was trimmed by 5 bases and J by 4 bases, leaving 10 bases between them. Here the CDR3 reads CASSVLGPDTQYF. The DNA for the CDR3 is TGCGCCAGCAGCGTCTTGGGGCCAGATACGCAGTATTTT.

This chain connects TRBV5-1 to TRBJ1-1; the D is unclear. This CDR3 spans 15 amino acids. Germline V gene data show CDR1 as SGHRS and CDR2 as YFSETQ. Trimming pared 3 bases from V and 6 bases from J, leaving 18 bases between. Here the CDR3 DNA reads TGCGCCAGCAGCTCCGGATACCCGGGGTTGGCTGAAGCTTTCTTT. Translating it yields CASSSGYPGLAEAFF.

The chain joins TRBV2 to TRBJ2-5, with 12 bases that match TRBD2. The junction had 9 bases not matched to a gene; V was cut back by 2 bases and J by 2 bases. This CDR3 contains 18 residues. Germline V gene lookup returns CDR1 SNHLY and CDR2 FYNNEI. CDR3 protein: CASSEIGGTSGQQETQYF. The CDR3 bases are TGTGCCAGCAGTGAAATAGGAGGGACTAGCGGGCAACAAGAGACCCAGTACTTC.

CDR3 DNA: TGTGCCTGGAGTGTACGGGTGAAAGCCTACGAGCAGTACTTC. Residues: CAWSVRVKAYEQYF. The chain has TRBV30 and TRBJ2-7; D remains unclear. From germline, CDR1 is GTSNPN and CDR2 SVGIG (reference sequence). Trimming took off 0 bases at V and 2 bases at J, with 11 bases between the two ends. The CDR3 covers 14 residues.

This sequence joins TRBV6-6 and TRBJ1-2; 7 nucleotides agree with TRBD1. Germline CDR1 reads MNHNY; CDR2 reads SVGAGI (reference sequence). The CDR3 runs 15 residues. V shed 2 bases and J 4 bases; nucleotides not matched to a gene: 7. The CDR3 DNA is TGTGCCAGCAGTTACGGCACAGGGGTGGCCTATGGCTACACCTTC. This sequence encodes CASSYGTGVAYGYTF.

This clonotype was counted only a few times. J is TRBJ1-3 and V is TRBV7-9; 8 bases fit TRBD1. Germline loops: CDR1 SEHNR, CDR2 FQNEAQ (reference sequence). V lost 2 bases, J lost 6 bases, and 9 bases stayed unmatched. This CDR3 region has 16 residues. CDR3 nucleotides: TGTGCCAGCAGCTTACCATCGACAGGGGAGGAAAACACCATATATTTT. Its translation: CASSLPSTGEENTIYF.

This clonotype was seen once. V and J are TRBV7-8 and TRBJ1-1; 9 bases are shared with TRBD1. Losses at the gene ends were 5 bases for V and 9 bases for J; bases not matched to a gene: 22. Germline V CDR1 and CDR2: SGHVS, FQNEAQ. This CDR3 is 18 amino acids long. In DNA form, the CDR3 reads TGTGCCAGCAGCCCCATAGGTCGGGGCCGGGACAGGGTCGTTCAAGCTTTCTTT. Residues: CASSPIGRGRDRVVQAFF.

The rearrangement links TRBV7-3 to TRBJ2-3; 9 bases fit TRBD2. V dropped 1 base and J dropped 0; count of bases not matched to a gene: 5. The germline CDR1 and CDR2 sequences are SGHTA and FQGTGA. The CDR3 covers 17 residues. The CDR3 is CASSLIGSGGSTDTQYF. The CDR3 coding sequence is TGTGCCAGCAGCTTAATCGGTAGCGGGGGAAGCACAGATACGCAGTATTTT. Supplemented by reference TRBV7-3 and TRBJ2-3, the full variable domain reads GAGVSQTPSNKVTEKGKYVELRCDPISGHTALYWYRQSLGQGPEFLIYFQGTGAADDSGLPNDRFFAVRPEGSVSTLKIQRTERGDSAVYLCASSLIGSGGSTDTQYFGPGTRLTVL.

This clonotype showed up just a few times. The V and J genes are TRBV12-3 or TRBV12-4 and TRBJ1-2, with D perhaps TRBD1 (5 bases). The CDR3 covers 13 residues. V lost 6 bases, J lost 8 bases, and 16 bases lay in between. For the CDR3, the DNA is TGTGCCAGCAGGACAGTCCCAGGCTCGGGCTACACCTTC. Residues: CASRTVPGSGYTF.

This chain uses TRBV7-2 with TRBJ2-5; 7 bases map to TRBD1. CDR3 length: 15 amino acids. Germline CDR1 and CDR2: SGHTA and FQGNSA. With 1 base clipped from V and 6 bases from J, the junction kept 8 bases outside the gene matches. The CDR3 is CASSLDNRGWKTQYF. CDR3 nucleotides: TGTGCCAGCAGCTTAGATAACAGGGGTTGGAAGACCCAGTACTTC.

This clonotype came up a few times. The chain uses TRBV6-6 and TRBJ2-7, with 9 bases that match TRBD2. The junction had 6 bases not matched to a gene; V was cut back by 2 bases and J by 1 base. The germline gives CDR1 MNHNY, CDR2 SVGAGI (reference sequence). The CDR3 covers 16 residues. The CDR3: CASSYGDSGSSYEQYF. The CDR3 region has the DNA TGTGCCAGCAGTTACGGAGATAGCGGGAGTTCCTACGAGCAGTACTTC.

This sequence joins TRBV30 and TRBJ2-7; tentatively, D is TRBD2 (6 bases). Germline loops: CDR1 GTSNPN, CDR2 SVGIG (reference sequence). V shed 6 bases and J shed 3 bases, with 15 bases lying between them. The CDR3 spans 13 residues. The CDR3 region is CACTEGRGYEQYF. CDR3 nucleotide sequence: TGTGCCTGCACGGAGGGCCGAGGCTACGAGCAGTACTTC.

The J gene is TRBJ2-7, the V gene TRBV6-1, with 8 bases that match TRBD2. CDR1 MNHNS and CDR2 SASEGT come from the germline V gene. This CDR3 has 15 amino acids. Trimming took 1 base from V and 6 from J; bases not matched to a gene: 8. The CDR3 reads CASSEGTGRVLEQYF. In nucleotides, the CDR3 is TGTGCCAGCAGTGAAGGGACCGGGAGGGTCCTCGAGCAGTACTTC.

The chain uses TRBV29-1 and TRBJ2-2; D call uncertain. The V gene's germline CDR1 is SQVTM and CDR2 ANQGSEA. The CDR3 has 11 amino acids. The DNA of the CDR3 is TGCTTGGCCGTTAGCACCGGGGAGCTGTTTTTT. Translation: CLAVSTGELFF.

J is TRBJ1-5 and V is TRBV13; weak D call: TRBD1 (5 bases). Looked up from germline, CDR1 is PRHDT and CDR2 is FYEKMQ (reference sequence). The length of the CDR3 is 12 residues. V lost 5 bases and J lost 7, with 9 bases in between. CDR3 loop: CASSDGAQPQHF. DNA of the CDR3: TGTGCCAGCAGCGACGGGGCACAGCCCCAGCATTTT.

Note on this clonotype: This CDR3 fails to terminate in the conserved phenylalanine or tryptophan, so it likely reflects a read error. Because the CDR3's place on the DNA is in doubt, the DNA is left out and the CDR3 is given as listed by TCRdb. V and J are TRBV4-1 and TRBJ2-1; the table assigns TRBD2, which was not confirmed against the DNA. Germline V gene sequence: CDR1 MGHRA, CDR2 YSYEKL. With termini counted, the CDR3 has 10 amino acids. CDR3 in amino acids: CASSHPPYER.